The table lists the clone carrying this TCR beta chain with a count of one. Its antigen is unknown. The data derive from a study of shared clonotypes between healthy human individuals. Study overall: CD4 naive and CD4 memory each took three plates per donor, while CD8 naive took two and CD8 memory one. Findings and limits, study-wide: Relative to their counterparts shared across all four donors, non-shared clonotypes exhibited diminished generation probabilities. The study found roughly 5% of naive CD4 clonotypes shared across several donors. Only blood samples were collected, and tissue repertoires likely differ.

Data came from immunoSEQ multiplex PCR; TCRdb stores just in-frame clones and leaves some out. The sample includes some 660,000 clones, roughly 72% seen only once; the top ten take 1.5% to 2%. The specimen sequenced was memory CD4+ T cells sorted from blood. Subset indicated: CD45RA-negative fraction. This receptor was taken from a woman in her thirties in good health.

The CDR3 here is CASSPTRRVGEKLFF. The DNA for the CDR3 is TGTGCCAGCAGCCCCACGCGGAGGGTAGGGGAAAAACTGTTTTTT. The genes are TRBV6-6 and TRBJ1-4, with D unresolved. The CDR3 runs to 15 residues. Germline-derived CDR1 and CDR2 are MNHNY and SVGAGI (reference sequence). V was shortened by 6 bases and J by 8 bases, with 19 bases between the two germline ends.